The clone carrying this TCR beta chain was counted only a few times. Its matching antigen is unknown. This entry is derived from a study of T-cell memory formation after mild COVID-19. Study-wide background: The study found TCR clusters largely donor specific.

Trimming removed 2 bases from V and 2 bases from J, with 9 bases in between. Germline assignment: CDR1 KGHSH and CDR2 LQKENI. CDR3 size: 14 residues. Study-wide results and caveats: CD4+ contracting clones lay mainly in CM and EM, CD8+ ones in EMRA. Detection of some responders pre-infection suggested pre-existing cross-reactive memory T cells participated.

TCR alpha and TCR beta cDNA libraries with sample barcodes and UMIs came from 5'RACE using constant-segment primers. TCRdb analysed the 5' RACE reads with MiXCR anew, one entry per CDR3 protein. This sample has under 600,000 distinct CDR3 sequences, with roughly 20% found just once. The source material was PBMCs or a T cell subset sorted from them (not recorded which). The clonotype was recovered from an adult woman who had mild COVID-19 (a few samples of this study predate the infection). Cell type and time point are not known. The rearrangement uses TRBV18 and TRBJ2-5, with D perhaps TRBD1 (5 bases). DNA of the CDR3: TGTGCCAGCTCACCAGGCAGGGAACAAGAGACCCAGTACTTC. Encoded protein: CASSPGREQETQYF. The full variable domain, completed using reference TRBV18 and TRBJ2-5, is NAGVMQNPRHLVRRRGQEARLRCSPMKGHSHVYWYRQLPEEGLKFMVYLQKENIIDESGMPKERFSAEFPKEGPSILRIQQVVRGDSAAYFCASSPGREQETQYFGPGTRLLVL.